Shown below are 29 T cell receptor beta chains from a single sample sequenced in a study of control samples from healthy donors and cancer patients. Clones were read by immunoSEQ multiplex PCR, and TCRdb kept only the in-frame ones, dropping some. This table has 120,000 or so clones, more than 70% appearing once. Sequenced: blood. The receptors stem from a man aged 45-65 years in good health.

The gene calls are TRBV25-1 and TRBJ2-1, with D tentatively TRBD1 (6 bases). This CDR3 is built from 14 residues. V was pared by 10 bases and J by 0 bases, with 13 bases between. Germline V gene sequence: CDR1 MGHDK, CDR2 SYGVNS. In DNA, the CDR3 is TGTGCCACACAACAGGGCAGCTCCTACAATGAGCAGTTCTTC. Translated, it gives CATQQGSSYNEQFF.

V is TRBV12-3 or TRBV12-4 and J is TRBJ1-2; TRBD1 is a possible D gene (6 bases). The CDR3 is made up of 13 amino acids. V was cut by 4 bases and J by 4 bases, with 10 bases left in between. The DNA of the CDR3 is TGTGCCAGCAGTTACAGGGTCCGCTATGGCTACACCTTC. Translation: CASSYRVRYGYTF.

The chain is built from TRBV7-2 and TRBJ1-2, with TRBD1 identical over 7 bases. J was trimmed by 4 bases and V by 5 bases; bases with no gene match: 7. Germline assignment: CDR1 SGHTA and CDR2 FQGNSA. This CDR3 is built from 14 residues. The CDR3 sequence: CASSTDRRGYGYTF. CDR3 coding DNA: TGTGCCAGCAGCACGGACAGGCGAGGCTATGGCTACACCTTC.

The rearrangement links TRBV10-2 to TRBJ1-2, with TRBD1 identical over 9 bases. This CDR3 contains 17 residues. Germline V gene sequence: CDR1 WSHSY, CDR2 SAAADI. Trimming took 2 bases from V and 4 from J; bases not matched to a gene: 11. The CDR3 DNA reads TGCGCCAGCAGTGAGGAGGGCGGGACAGGGAGTAGCTATGGCTACACCTTC. This translates into CASSEEGGTGSSYGYTF.

V gene TRBV4-3 combines with J gene TRBJ2-1; no clear D. The germline V and J ends were trimmed by 1 base and 5 bases, with 6 bases remaining between them. The CDR3 length is 13 residues. Per the germline V gene, CDR1 is LGHNA and CDR2 is YSLEER. The CDR3 region is CASSQATDNEQFF. The CDR3 region has the DNA TGCGCCAGCAGCCAAGCGACCGACAATGAGCAGTTCTTC.

The J gene is TRBJ1-2, the V gene TRBV27, with 9 bases lining up with TRBD1. The germline V gene has CDR1 MNHEY and CDR2 SMNVEV (reference sequence). Unmatched junction bases numbered 7, after V lost 5 bases and J lost 3 bases. This CDR3 comprises 15 residues. The CDR3 sequence: CASSPLQGADYGYTF. The DNA for the CDR3 is TGTGCCAGCAGTCCCCTACAGGGGGCGGACTATGGCTACACCTTC.

DNA for the CDR3: TGTGCCAGCAGCCCCTATCCAGCTTTAGCCTACAATGAGCAGTTCTTC. The encoded protein is CASSPYPALAYNEQFF. This rearrangement joins TRBV9 to TRBJ2-1; D remains unclear. V lost 4 bases to trimming and J lost 2 bases, with 16 bases between them. The germline CDR1 and CDR2 sequences are SGDLS and YYNGEE. This CDR3 contains 16 residues.

This clone showed up just once. The V call is TRBV5-1, the J call TRBJ1-2, with D maybe TRBD1 (5 bases). Germline CDR1 is SGHRS and CDR2 is YFSETQ. This CDR3 has 17 amino acids. V was pared by 0 bases and J by 4 bases, with 19 bases between. The CDR3 is CASSLGTLGTASYGYTF. The CDR3 DNA reads as TGCGCCAGCAGCTTGGGGACCCTCGGGACGGCTTCCTATGGCTACACCTTC. The full variable domain, its missing parts supplied by reference TRBV5-1 and TRBJ1-2, is KAGVTQTPRYLIKTRGQQVTLSCSPISGHRSVSWYQQTPGQGLQFLFEYFSETQRNKGNFPGRFSGRQFSNSRSEMNVSTLELGDSALYLCASSLGTLGTASYGYTFGSGTRLTVV.

The chain joins TRBV19 to TRBJ1-2; D is perhaps TRBD1 (5 bases). V lost 4 bases and J lost 0, with 9 bases in between. In germline, CDR1 is LNHDA, CDR2 SQIVND (reference sequence). This CDR3 region has 14 residues. The CDR3 bases are TGTGCCAGTAGTAAGGGACCAGCTAACTATGGCTACACCTTC. This sequence encodes CASSKGPANYGYTF. Combining the CDR3 with reference TRBV19 and TRBJ1-2 gives the whole variable domain DGGITQSPKYLFRKEGQNVTLSCEQNLNHDAMYWYRQDPGQGLRLIYYSQIVNDFQKGDIAEGYSVSREKKESFPLTVTSAQKNPTAFYLCASSKGPANYGYTFGSGTRLTVV.

The J gene is TRBJ2-4, the V gene TRBV19; no definite D call. Germline CDR1 is LNHDA and CDR2 is SQIVND (reference sequence). The CDR3 is made up of 14 amino acids. V was shortened by 3 bases and J by 11 bases, with 17 bases between the two germline ends. The CDR3 loop reads CASSIDLTPSVQYF. The CDR3, as DNA: TGTGCCAGTAGTATCGACCTCACCCCCAGTGTTCAGTACTTC.

This clone was seen more than once but under ten times. The chain uses TRBV19 and TRBJ1-2; D remains ambiguous. V gave up 7 bases and J gave up 5 bases, with 11 bases separating them. CDR1 LNHDA and CDR2 SQIVND come from the germline V gene (reference sequence). CDR3 length: 12 amino acids. CDR3 DNA: TGTGCCAGTAAGCAGGAGAGATATGGCTACACCTTC. Its translation is CASKQERYGYTF.

The rearrangement links TRBV7-2 to TRBJ1-4; D possibly corresponds to TRBD1 (5 bases). V lost 1 base to trimming and J lost 4 bases, with 10 bases between them. The CDR3 covers 15 residues. CDR1 and CDR2 (germline): SGHTA, FQGNSA. The CDR3 loop is CASSLDEGHNEKLFF. The CDR3 region has the DNA TGTGCCAGCAGCTTAGACGAGGGGCATAATGAAAAACTGTTTTTT.

V gene TRBV6-2 or TRBV6-3 combines with J gene TRBJ2-5; TRBD2 matches 14 bases. Germline lookup yields CDR1 MNHEY and CDR2 SVGEGT. J lost 4 bases, V lost 5 bases, and 3 bases had no gene match. This CDR3 is built from 15 residues. CDR3 DNA sequence: TGTGCCAGCAGTCCCGGGACTAGCGGGGGAGAGACCCAGTACTTC. Amino acids: CASSPGTSGGETQYF.

The chain carries TRBV27 and TRBJ1-1, with D possibly TRBD1 on 6 matching bases. The CDR3 consists of 15 residues. V dropped 2 bases and J dropped 3 bases, with 13 bases sitting between them. Germline values: CDR1 MNHEY, CDR2 SMNVEV (reference sequence). CDR3: CASSLVAGAYTEAFF. The CDR3 DNA sequence: TGTGCCAGCAGTTTAGTAGCGGGGGCGTACACTGAAGCTTTCTTT.

V and J are TRBV6-2 or TRBV6-3 and TRBJ2-7, with a tentative D call TRBD2 (5 bases). The CDR3 totals 15 residues. Deletions cut 1 base from V and 2 bases from J, with 12 bases between. CDR1 is MNHEY, CDR2 SVGEGT, per germline. The CDR3 protein is CASSYYRGSPYEQYF. CDR3 DNA: TGTGCCAGCAGTTACTACCGGGGATCCCCCTACGAGCAGTACTTC.

The rearrangement joins TRBV5-5 to TRBJ1-6; perhaps TRBD1 as D (6 bases). The CDR3 runs to 16 residues. V was cut by 4 bases and J by 7 bases, with 18 bases left in between. Germline CDR1 SGHKS, CDR2 YYEKEE (reference sequence). CDR3 protein: CASSPSSGEYNSPLHF. The CDR3, as DNA: TGTGCCAGCAGCCCGAGCTCAGGGGAGTACAATTCACCCCTCCACTTT. The variable domain in full, with the rest retrieved from reference TRBV5-5 and TRBJ1-6, is DAGVTQSPTHLIKTRGQQVTLRCSPISGHKSVSWYQQVLGQGPQFIFQYYEKEERGRGNFPDRFSARQFPNYSSELNVNALLLGDSALYLCASSPSSGEYNSPLHFGNGTRLTVT.

The J gene is TRBJ2-1, the V gene TRBV5-5, with D perhaps TRBD1 or TRBD2 (5 bases each). Germline values: CDR1 SGHKS, CDR2 YYEKEE (reference sequence). The germline V and J ends were trimmed by 4 bases and 4 bases, with 15 bases remaining between them. This CDR3 is built from 15 residues. The CDR3 region is CASSTSGTEYNEQFF. In DNA form, the CDR3 reads TGTGCCAGCAGCACTTCCGGGACGGAATACAATGAGCAGTTCTTC.

V is TRBV6-5 and J is TRBJ1-5; 7 nucleotides align to TRBD1. Germline loops: CDR1 MNHEY, CDR2 SVGAGI. J gave up 0 bases and V 6 bases, and 5 bases lay outside the gene matches. The CDR3 length is 15 residues. The DNA of the CDR3 is TGTGCCAGCAGGTGGACAGGTGATAGCAATCAGCCCCAGCATTTT. Its translation is CASRWTGDSNQPQHF.

The sample holds a few counts of this clone. J is TRBJ1-3 and V is TRBV19, with unresolved D. The CDR3 spans 13 residues. The germline V gene has CDR1 LNHDA and CDR2 SQIVND (reference sequence). Trimming left V 5 bases short and J 6 bases short, with 11 bases between. The CDR3 sequence is CASSVKLENTIYF. The CDR3 nucleotides read TGTGCCAGTAGTGTCAAGCTGGAAAACACCATATATTTT.

Many counts were recorded for this clone. The chain links TRBV11-2 to TRBJ1-1, with D unclear. V was clipped by 2 bases and J by 4 bases, with 8 bases between them. The CDR3 totals 13 residues. CDR1 and CDR2 (germline): SGHAT, FQNNGV. CDR3 protein: CASSLFLSTEAFF. CDR3 sequence (DNA): TGTGCCAGCAGCTTATTTCTGAGCACTGAAGCTTTCTTT. Together with reference TRBV11-2 and TRBJ1-1, the CDR3 gives the full variable domain: EAGVAQSPRYKIIEKRQSVAFWCNPISGHATLYWYQQILGQGPKLLIQFQNNGVVDDSQLPKDRFSAERLKGVDSTLKIQPAKLEDSAVYLCASSLFLSTEAFFGQGTRLTVV.

The CDR3 reads CASSLGGEGHGYTF. Here the CDR3 DNA reads TGTGCCAGCAGCTTAGGGGGGGAGGGACACGGCTACACCTTC. This sequence joins TRBV7-2 and TRBJ1-2, with D perhaps matching TRBD1 (6 bases). The V end was cut by 1 base, the J end by 8 bases, with 14 bases between. CDR3 length: 14 amino acids. Germline CDR1 reads SGHTA; CDR2 reads FQGNSA.

The chain uses TRBV27 and TRBJ2-7, with 7 positions matching TRBD2. The CDR3 contains 16 residues. V shed 2 bases and J 5 bases; nucleotides not matched to a gene: 12. Germline V gene sequence: CDR1 MNHEY, CDR2 SMNVEV (reference sequence). DNA for the CDR3: TGTGCCAGCAGTTTACTCGGGGGGAACGTGGTCAACGAGCAGTACTTC. Its protein is CASSLLGGNVVNEQYF.

This clone was seen only once. This chain joins TRBV25-1 and TRBJ1-2; D remains ambiguous. Germline CDR1 is MGHDK and CDR2 is SYGVNS. The CDR3 runs to 15 residues. Trimming took off 2 bases at V and 7 bases at J, with 17 bases between the two ends. In nucleotides, the CDR3 is TGTGCCAGCAGTGAACCGGCAACCCGACGCTCTGGCTACACCTTC. Translated, it gives CASSEPATRRSGYTF.

This chain uses TRBV19 with TRBJ1-5; D possibly corresponds to TRBD1 (5 bases). CDR1 LNHDA and CDR2 SQIVND come from the germline V gene (reference sequence). This CDR3 has 12 amino acids. The V gene lost 7 bases and the J gene lost 6 bases, with 10 bases spanning the gap. In DNA form, the CDR3 reads TGTGCCAGTACCGGGGGAATTCAGCCCCAGCATTTT. Encoded protein: CASTGGIQPQHF.

This clone was counted a single time. CDR3: CSASDTTGPKETQYF. As DNA, the CDR3 is TGCAGTGCTAGTGATACGACAGGGCCCAAAGAGACCCAGTACTTC. The chain joins TRBV20-1 to TRBJ2-5; TRBD1 aligns across 7 bases. Per the germline V gene, CDR1 is DFQATT and CDR2 is SNEGSKA (reference sequence). The CDR3 runs to 15 residues. The V segment lost 3 bases and the J segment 3 bases; nucleotides outside the gene matches: 10.

The chain couples TRBV5-5 to TRBJ2-5, with 10 positions matching TRBD1. This CDR3 region has 19 residues. Germline V lookup: CDR1 SGHKS, CDR2 YYEKEE (reference sequence). Trimming took 4 bases from V and 0 from J; bases not matched to a gene: 15. This CDR3 is CASSHRFARQGANQETQYF. DNA of the CDR3: TGTGCCAGCAGCCATAGGTTCGCCCGACAGGGGGCGAACCAAGAGACCCAGTACTTC.

This sequence joins TRBV6-1 and TRBJ1-2; TRBD1 aligns across 7 bases. V dropped 2 bases and J dropped 4; count of bases not matched to a gene: 4. The CDR3 is made up of 14 amino acids. Germline V gene lookup returns CDR1 MNHNS and CDR2 SASEGT. Written as DNA, the CDR3 is TGTGCCAGCAGTGAAAGGACAGGATCCTATGGCTACACCTTC. As protein: CASSERTGSYGYTF.

The chain couples TRBV3-1 (or the pseudogene TRBV3-2) to TRBJ2-1, with 13 nucleotides matching TRBD2. The CDR3 is made up of 14 amino acids. Germline CDR1 LGHDT, CDR2 YNNKEL (reference sequence). Unmatched junction bases numbered 0, after V lost 5 bases and J lost 5 bases. CDR3 coding DNA: TGTGCCAGCAGCGGACTAGCGGGAGACAATGAGCAGTTCTTC. Residues: CASSGLAGDNEQFF.

The V and J genes are TRBV27 and TRBJ1-5, with D perhaps TRBD1 (5 bases). The CDR3 length is 14 residues. Germline V gene lookup returns CDR1 MNHEY and CDR2 SMNVEV (reference sequence). The ends were cut back, 5 bases at V and 5 bases at J, with 13 bases in the middle. CDR3 DNA: TGTGCCAGCAGTCCGGGACCCGGTTATCAGCCCCAGCATTTT. Encoded protein: CASSPGPGYQPQHF.